Presented here are 27 T cell receptor beta chains from one specimen sequenced in a study of blood T cell repertoires in COVID-19. Measured with immunoSEQ multiplex PCR; TCRdb has only the in-frame clones, and not every one. Here the sample spans 300,000 to 450,000 clones, 88% being singletons. Sequencing input: PBMCs or T cells enriched from blood (not recorded which). The receptors derive from a woman aged 30 to 39 who had been exposed to COVID-19.

This clone was observed a handful of times. The rearrangement uses TRBV19 and TRBJ1-6, with D perhaps matching TRBD1 (5 bases). Deletions cut 5 bases from V and 7 bases from J, with 12 bases between. The CDR3 is 14 residues long. Germline V CDR1 and CDR2: LNHDA, SQIVND (reference sequence). The CDR3 reads CASSPPGVNSPLHF. CDR3 sequence (DNA): TGTGCCAGTAGTCCACCGGGGGTAAATTCACCCCTCCACTTT.

CDR3 sequence reads: CASSSSPGSETQYF. The DNA of the CDR3 is TGTGCCAGTAGTTCCTCCCCGGGTTCGGAGACCCAGTACTTC. This chain joins TRBV19 and TRBJ2-5; no clear D gene. V dropped 5 bases and J dropped 5 bases, with 15 bases sitting between them. CDR3 size: 14 residues. Germline CDR1 LNHDA, CDR2 SQIVND (reference sequence).

This chain connects TRBV2 to TRBJ1-2; the D gene is possibly TRBD1 (6 bases). The germline gives CDR1 SNHLY, CDR2 FYNNEI. This CDR3 spans 15 amino acids. Trimming cost V 6 bases and J 2 bases, with 16 bases left between them. The CDR3 sequence is CASSPTGLTNYGYTF. As DNA, the CDR3 is TGTGCCAGCAGCCCAACAGGGCTCACCAACTATGGCTACACCTTC. Together with reference TRBV2 and TRBJ1-2, the CDR3 gives the full variable domain: EPEVTQTPSHQVTQMGQEVILRCVPISNHLYFYWYRQILGQKVEFLVSFYNNEISEKSEIFDDQFSVERPDGSNFTLKIRSTKLEDSAMYFCASSPTGLTNYGYTFGSGTRLTVV.

This clone was seen a single time. The chain combines TRBV6-4 with TRBJ2-2; 12 bases are shared with TRBD2. The CDR3 sequence is 15 residues long. V lost 6 bases, J lost 3 bases, and 2 bases stayed unmatched. Germline CDR1 is MRHNA and CDR2 is SNTAGT. The CDR3 sequence is CASSRLAGDTGELFF. The CDR3 DNA is TGTGCCAGCAGCCGACTAGCGGGAGACACCGGGGAGCTGTTTTTT.

In this sample, this clone turned up once. The chain couples TRBV7-2 to TRBJ1-4; D gene unclear. Trimming stripped 1 base from V and 5 bases from J, with 14 bases between. Germline CDR1 SGHTA, CDR2 FQGNSA. The CDR3 consists of 16 residues. CDR3 sequence: CASSLGDSFGNEKLFF. As DNA, the CDR3 is TGTGCCAGCAGCTTAGGAGACTCGTTTGGGAATGAAAAACTGTTTTTT.

The rearrangement links TRBV7-9 to TRBJ1-2; D is ambiguous. The CDR3 has 13 residues. In germline, CDR1 is SEHNR, CDR2 FQNEAQ (reference sequence). V gave up 5 bases and J gave up 4 bases, with 11 bases separating them. This chain's CDR3 is CASSPPLSYGYTF. DNA of the CDR3: TGTGCCAGCAGCCCCCCCCTCTCCTATGGCTACACCTTC.

This clone was counted only a few times. The gene calls are TRBV4-2 and TRBJ2-2, with TRBD2 matching over 10 bases. Germline trimming cut 4 bases from V and 4 bases from J; bases unmatched to any gene: 6. The CDR3 covers 16 residues. Germline CDR1 reads LGHNA; CDR2 reads YNFKEQ. The CDR3 loop is CASSPPSGSGTGELFF. The CDR3 DNA sequence: TGTGCCAGCAGCCCCCCTAGCGGGAGCGGCACCGGGGAGCTGTTTTTT.

The chain couples TRBV6-5 to TRBJ2-7; TRBD1 matches 7 bases. CDR3 length: 16 amino acids. In germline, CDR1 is MNHEY, CDR2 SVGAGI. V shed 0 bases, J shed 2 bases, and the junction held 7 bases outside the gene matches. CDR3 amino acids: CASSYSLDRTTYEQYF. The CDR3 DNA reads TGTGCCAGCAGTTACTCCTTGGACAGGACAACCTACGAGCAGTACTTC.

This clone was recorded once. The V call is TRBV12-3 or TRBV12-4, the J call TRBJ2-5; D may be TRBD2 (6 bases). Trimming left V 5 bases short and J 3 bases short, with 10 bases between. CDR3 length equals 13 residues. CDR3 DNA: TGTGCCAGCAGTAGGACTAACGAAGAGACCCAGTACTTC. Translating gives CASSRTNEETQYF.

The chain links TRBV25-1 to TRBJ1-3; perhaps TRBD1 as D (5 bases). This CDR3 spans 13 amino acids. V shed 6 bases and J shed 0 bases, with 6 bases lying between them. Germline lookup yields CDR1 MGHDK and CDR2 SYGVNS. The CDR3 sequence is CASRGVSGNTIYF. DNA of the CDR3: TGTGCCAGCAGAGGGGTCTCTGGAAACACCATATATTTT.

The rearrangement joins TRBV5-1 to TRBJ2-2, with 13 bases lining up with TRBD2. The ends lost 0 bases at V and 4 bases at J; junction bases unmatched: 15. CDR3 length: 21 residues. The germline V gene encodes CDR1 SGHRS and CDR2 YFSETQ. Here the CDR3 DNA reads TGCGCCAGCAGCTTGGTCCTGGGACTAGCGGGGCGGGGTTCGGCCACCGGGGAGCTGTTTTTT. It codes for CASSLVLGLAGRGSATGELFF.

This rearrangement joins TRBV5-1 to TRBJ2-1, with D possibly being TRBD1 (5 bases). Per the germline V gene, CDR1 is SGHRS and CDR2 is YFSETQ. The CDR3 extends over 17 amino acids. V dropped 2 bases and J dropped 0 bases, with 15 bases sitting between them. CDR3 nucleotides: TGCGCCAGCAGCTTCGTCTTAAACAGGTTCTCCTACAATGAGCAGTTCTTC. Translation: CASSFVLNRFSYNEQFF.

The chain combines TRBV7-9 with TRBJ2-5; tentatively, D is TRBD1 (5 bases). With 5 bases removed from V and 2 bases from J, the gap between germline ends came to 24 bases. The CDR3 extends over 18 amino acids. Germline V gene lookup returns CDR1 SEHNR and CDR2 FQNEAQ (reference sequence). DNA for the CDR3: TGTGCCAGCAGCCACACCGTCCTGACAGAAGGAAAACAAGAGACCCAGTACTTC. Protein: CASSHTVLTEGKQETQYF.

The V gene is TRBV7-3, the J gene TRBJ2-5, with TRBD2 matching over 14 bases. Germline loops: CDR1 SGHTA, CDR2 FQGTGA. Losses at the gene ends were 5 bases for V and 2 bases for J; bases not matched to a gene: 1. CDR3 length equals 15 residues. Here the CDR3 reads CASSRTSGRQETQYF. In nucleotides, the CDR3 is TGTGCCAGCAGCCGGACTAGCGGGAGGCAAGAGACCCAGTACTTC. Supplemented by reference TRBV7-3 and TRBJ2-5, the full variable domain reads GAGVSQTPSNKVTEKGKYVELRCDPISGHTALYWYRQSLGQGPEFLIYFQGTGAADDSGLPNDRFFAVRPEGSVSTLKIQRTERGDSAVYLCASSRTSGRQETQYFGPGTRLLVL.

This chain joins TRBV6-5 and TRBJ2-7; 9 bases agree with TRBD1. Per germline, CDR1 MNHEY and CDR2 SVGAGI. Trimming at V came to 6 bases and at J to 3 bases, leaving 6 bases not matched to a gene. The CDR3 extends over 14 amino acids. DNA for the CDR3: TGTGCCAGCAGGACCGGGACAGGGAGCTACGAGCAGTACTTC. Amino acid sequence: CASRTGTGSYEQYF.

The chain recombines TRBV13 with TRBJ1-6, with 11 bases fitting TRBD1. This CDR3 spans 16 amino acids. Germline V lookup: CDR1 PRHDT, CDR2 FYEKMQ (reference sequence). The junction had 6 bases not matched to a gene; V was cut back by 5 bases and J by 6 bases. The CDR3 DNA sequence: TGTGCCAGCAGCCCAAGGACAGGGGGCCTTAATTCACCCCTCCACTTT. It specifies CASSPRTGGLNSPLHF.

The rearrangement joins TRBV7-9 to TRBJ1-5; D not certain. Germline V gives CDR1 SEHNR, CDR2 FQNEAQ (reference sequence). This CDR3 has 16 residues. V lost 1 base, J lost 3 bases, and 13 bases lay in between. The CDR3 region has the DNA TGTGCCAGCAGCTTAGGGGGTGCCGGACTCAATCAGCCCCAGCATTTT. It encodes CASSLGGAGLNQPQHF.

In its sample, this clone was seen a few times. The chain employs TRBV11-2 and TRBJ1-5, with D possibly TRBD1 on 6 matching bases. Germline assignment: CDR1 SGHAT and CDR2 FQNNGV. This CDR3 is 18 amino acids long. The V and J ends lost 1 base and 1 base respectively, with 17 bases between them. This CDR3 reads CASSLGGVTGYSNQPQHF. DNA for the CDR3: TGTGCCAGCAGCTTAGGAGGGGTTACAGGGTACAGCAATCAGCCCCAGCATTTT.

The gene calls are TRBV7-2 and TRBJ2-3; perhaps TRBD2 as D (5 bases). The CDR3 spans 15 residues. From germline, CDR1 is SGHTA and CDR2 FQGNSA. Trimming took 2 bases from V and 2 from J, leaving 11 bases between them. CDR3 nucleotide sequence: TGTGCCAGCAGCTTACGTGGGAGAAACACAGATACGCAGTATTTT. It codes for CASSLRGRNTDTQYF. The variable domain in full, completed from reference TRBV7-2 and TRBJ2-3, reads GAGVSQSPSNKVTEKGKDVELRCDPISGHTALYWYRQSLGQGLEFLIYFQGNSAPDKSGLPSDRFSAERTGGSVSTLTIQRTQQEDSAVYLCASSLRGRNTDTQYFGPGTRLTVL.

The rearrangement joins TRBV30 to TRBJ2-1; D gene uncertain. The CDR3 sequence is 11 residues long. The germline CDR1 and CDR2 sequences are GTSNPN and SVGIG (reference sequence). V lost 2 bases to trimming and J lost 9 bases, with 8 bases between them. The CDR3, as DNA: TGTGCCTGGAGTCACGGGTCTGAGCAGTTCTTC. It specifies CAWSHGSEQFF.

This rearrangement joins TRBV7-6 to TRBJ2-7; TRBD2 matches 8 bases. V lost 5 bases, J lost 7 bases, and 7 bases stayed unmatched. Germline lookup yields CDR1 SGHVS and CDR2 FNYEAQ. CDR3 length: 13 amino acids. CDR3 region: CASSPRGGREQYF. The CDR3 coding sequence is TGTGCCAGCAGCCCCAGAGGCGGGAGGGAGCAGTACTTC.

The CDR3 DNA reads as TGTGCCAGCAGGCGGGAGGGCCTGGACAATGAGCAGTTCTTC. Translated, it gives CASRREGLDNEQFF. V gene TRBV9 combines with J gene TRBJ2-1; 9 bases fit TRBD2. The length of the CDR3 is 14 residues. Unmatched junction bases numbered 5, after V lost 5 bases and J lost 5 bases. Germline CDR1 and CDR2: SGDLS and YYNGEE.

This chain joins TRBV24-1 and TRBJ2-7; TRBD2 aligns across 14 bases. This CDR3 has 16 residues. J lost 4 bases, V lost 4 bases, and 5 bases had no gene match. Germline V lookup: CDR1 KGHDR, CDR2 SFDVKD. CDR3 region: CATSDRRLAGGYEQYF. DNA of the CDR3: TGTGCCACCAGTGACCGACGACTAGCGGGAGGGTACGAGCAGTACTTC.

V usage is TRBV7-9 and J usage is TRBJ2-3; possibly TRBD2 for D (6 bases). This CDR3 has 14 amino acids. Trimming stripped 1 base from V and 5 bases from J, with 10 bases between. CDR1 is SEHNR and CDR2 is FQNEAQ in the germline V gene (reference sequence). The CDR3 coding sequence is TGTGCCAGCAGCTTAGGCGGGAACGGAGATACGCAGTATTTT. It specifies CASSLGGNGDTQYF. Combining the CDR3 with reference TRBV7-9 and TRBJ2-3 gives the whole variable domain DTGVSQNPRHKITKRGQNVTFRCDPISEHNRLYWYRQTLGQGPEFLTYFQNEAQLEKSRLLSDRFSAERPKGSFSTLEIQRTEQGDSAMYLCASSLGGNGDTQYFGPGTRLTVL.

V and J are TRBV3-1 (or the pseudogene TRBV3-2) and TRBJ2-7, with TRBD1 as a possible D gene (6 bases). V lost 4 bases to trimming and J lost 7 bases, with 11 bases between them. This CDR3 has 12 amino acids. Germline CDR1 and CDR2: LGHDT and YNNKEL (reference sequence). CDR3 loop: CASSLSQGEQYF. The CDR3 DNA is TGTGCCAGCAGCCTGAGCCAGGGGGAGCAGTACTTC.

The chain carries TRBV5-1 and TRBJ2-1; the D is unclear. Germline-derived CDR1 and CDR2 are SGHRS and YFSETQ. Trimming pared 6 bases from V and 6 bases from J, leaving 7 bases between. The CDR3 runs 11 residues. CDR3 amino acids: CASILGNEQFF. The CDR3 DNA follows: TGCGCCAGCATCCTAGGCAATGAGCAGTTCTTC.

The chain has TRBV5-1 and TRBJ1-1, with TRBD1 matching 8 bases. CDR3 length equals 14 residues. Trimming cost V 0 bases and J 6 bases; bases outside gene matches: 4. The germline gives CDR1 SGHRS, CDR2 YFSETQ. The CDR3: CASSLADRGAEAFF. The CDR3 region has the DNA TGCGCCAGCAGCTTGGCCGACAGGGGCGCTGAAGCTTTCTTT. Full variable domain (outside the CDR3, taken from reference TRBV5-1 and TRBJ1-1): KAGVTQTPRYLIKTRGQQVTLSCSPISGHRSVSWYQQTPGQGLQFLFEYFSETQRNKGNFPGRFSGRQFSNSRSEMNVSTLELGDSALYLCASSLADRGAEAFFGQGTRLTVV.